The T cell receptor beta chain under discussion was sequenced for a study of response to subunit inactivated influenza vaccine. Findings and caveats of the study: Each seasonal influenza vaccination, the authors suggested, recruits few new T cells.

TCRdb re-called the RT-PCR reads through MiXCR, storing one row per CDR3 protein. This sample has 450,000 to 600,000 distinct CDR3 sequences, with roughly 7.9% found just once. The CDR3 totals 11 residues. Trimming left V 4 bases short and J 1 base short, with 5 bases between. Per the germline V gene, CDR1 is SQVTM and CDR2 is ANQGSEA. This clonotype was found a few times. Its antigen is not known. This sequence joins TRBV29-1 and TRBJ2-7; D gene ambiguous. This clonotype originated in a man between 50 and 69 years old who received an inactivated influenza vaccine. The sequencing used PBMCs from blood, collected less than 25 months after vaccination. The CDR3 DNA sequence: TGCAGCGTTGTCTTATCCTACGAGCAGTACTTC. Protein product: CSVVLSYEQYF.